The clone carrying this TCR beta chain was counted a few times. The sample originates from a study of T cells in Graves' hyperthyroidism and ophthalmopathy. V was pared by 5 bases and J by 6 bases, with 10 bases between. CDR3 size: 13 residues. Per germline, CDR1 SGHAT and CDR2 FQDESV (reference sequence). Template material for amplifying TCR beta CDR3 regions consisted of RNA transcripts. During a first-round RT-PCR of the TCR CDR3, the HTBI primer set was used. TCRdb reanalysed the multiplex PCR reads using MiXCR and keeps one entry per CDR3 protein. Of roughly 500,000 distinct CDR3 sequences listed, about 15% are singletons. The study left out patients who had uncontrolled infection, other autoimmune disease, pregnancy or lactation.

The sequence derives from a woman in her twenties or thirties with Graves' ophthalmopathy. The chain links TRBV11-1 to TRBJ2-2; D unresolved. Material for sequencing was blood. The CDR3 DNA is TGTGCCAGCAGCCCCCGCCCGGCCGGGGAGCTGTTTTTT. It is translated as CASSPRPAGELFF.